This TCR beta chain was documented in a study of blood T cell repertoires in COVID-19. Study-wide context: The study counted Cohort 3 donors as recovered given two negative PCRs, clearance, or symptom resolution.

Individuals aged roughly 18 to 90 years were recruited from roughly 23 US areas. Participants reported their clinical history, and cohort assignment relied on those reports. Sequencing used immunoSEQ multiplex PCR; TCRdb keeps in-frame clones, though not all of them. The table shows around 140,000 clones, with 84% occurring only once. CDR1 is SGHRS, CDR2 YFSETQ, per germline. The CDR3 is made up of 15 amino acids. The junction had 4 bases not matched to a gene; V was cut back by 5 bases and J by 1 base. V gene TRBV5-1 combines with J gene TRBJ2-2; 8 bases match TRBD1. Sequences were obtained from PBMCs or T cells enriched from blood (not recorded which). The TCR comes from a man aged 50-60 years in a cohort exposed to, infected with or recovered from COVID-19 (not recorded which). DNA for the CDR3: TGCGCCAGCAGGGGACAGGACGTGAACACCGGGGAGCTGTTTTTT. Encoded protein: CASRGQDVNTGELFF.